This entry is about one TCR beta chain. This clonotype was observed a few times. Its antigen remains undetermined. There are no base qualities to consult, and no much larger clone falls within one base. Trimming removed 6 bases from V and 2 bases from J, leaving 13 bases between the germline ends. CDR1 and CDR2 were assigned from the germline V gene as SGHTA and FQGNSA. Measured from the cysteine to the phenylalanine, the CDR3 is 14 residues long. Only the CDR3 DNA is retained, 42 bases long and in frame from the first base. The data originate from a study of T-cell memory formation after mild COVID-19 (dated by TCRdb to the early 2020s). Looking at the study overall: TCR sequence clusters from the two donors were largely donor specific. Two young, previously healthy adult volunteers made up the cohort, one male and one female. In a couple of donors, T-cell clones that expanded and contracted after mild COVID-19 were tracked by sequencing TCRalpha and TCRbeta repertoires over time.

Sequencing instrument: Illumina NovaSeq 6000. TCRalpha and TCRbeta cDNA libraries were constructed by 5'RACE with constant-segment primers, with sample barcodes and unique molecular identifiers being introduced. RNA was extracted from every sample with Trizol reagent. The libraries were amplified in two PCR steps, and the second step added a second sample barcode and Illumina TruSeq adapters. Sequencing of the libraries was done on an Illumina NovaSeq, producing 2 x 150 bp paired-end reads. In the source study's methods: With migec v1.2.7, reads were demultiplexed and then collapsed into UMI-guided consensus sequences. Using mixcr v2.1.11, the UMI consensuses were aligned to TRA and TRB V and J templates and assembled into clonotypes. Clonotypes were classified as expanded or contracted when called significant by both edgeR and NoisET, with noise models trained on biological replicates. edgeR calls used a false discovery rate-adjusted p below 0.01 and a log2 fold-change threshold of 1. As an exploratory analysis of dynamics, max-normalized trajectories of the 1000 most abundant clonotypes were examined with PCA combined with hierarchical clustering. Each responding clone was given a CD4 or CD8 phenotype based on the CD4+ and CD8+ repertoires, which had been sequenced separately. The raw public data were reprocessed by TCRdb itself: fastp quality trimming at Q25, MiXCR clonotype calling, in-frame beta chains only. For every CDR3 protein sequence, its rows merge into one entry that carries the most common genes and DNA. TCRdb's processing, not the authors', yielded these V and J calls. The sample table contains a few hundred thousand distinct CDR3 sequences; only one count was recorded for around 15% of them. The ten largest clones represent about a fifth of the sample.

PBMCs were isolated by Ficoll-Paque density gradient centrifugation. Beyond this particular receptor, the publication reports: Balanced CD4/CD8 phenotypes were observed for clones contracting from day 15 to 85, whereas a bias towards CD4+ was observed for a second wave of clones expanding from day 15 to 37. The second-wave clones that peaked on day 37 were not confirmed to be SARS-CoV-2 specific. Contracting CD4+ clones were found mainly in CM and EM memory subsets, while CD8+ clones were enriched in EMRA. The detection of some responding clones in pre-infection memory suggests that pre-existing cross-reactive memory T cells joined the SARS-CoV-2 response. The study covered only a couple of mild cases, and larger cohorts including severe cases with pre-infection samples were considered necessary.

This receptor chain uses TRBV7-2 and TRBJ1-1; the D gene remains uncertain. The sequence derives from a man aged 18 to 29 who had mild COVID-19 (a few samples of this study predate the infection). The sample titles of this study are shuffled in the database, so cell type and time point are left out; the donor was told from shared clones. The sample taken for sequencing was PBMCs or a T cell subset sorted from them (not recorded which). Here is the DNA: TGTGCCAGCAGTCGAAGTGGGGTAAACACTGAAGCTTTCTTT. This is translated as CASSRSGVNTEAFF.